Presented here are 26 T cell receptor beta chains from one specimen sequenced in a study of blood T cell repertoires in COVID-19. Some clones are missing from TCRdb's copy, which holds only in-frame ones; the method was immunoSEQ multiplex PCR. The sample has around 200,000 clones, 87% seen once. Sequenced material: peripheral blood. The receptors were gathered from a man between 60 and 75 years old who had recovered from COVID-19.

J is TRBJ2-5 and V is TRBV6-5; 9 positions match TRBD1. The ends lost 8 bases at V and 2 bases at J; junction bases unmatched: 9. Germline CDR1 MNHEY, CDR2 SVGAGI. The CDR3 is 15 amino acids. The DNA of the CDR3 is TGTGCCAGCTCTAAATGGACAGGGGATCAAGAGACCCAGTACTTC. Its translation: CASSKWTGDQETQYF.

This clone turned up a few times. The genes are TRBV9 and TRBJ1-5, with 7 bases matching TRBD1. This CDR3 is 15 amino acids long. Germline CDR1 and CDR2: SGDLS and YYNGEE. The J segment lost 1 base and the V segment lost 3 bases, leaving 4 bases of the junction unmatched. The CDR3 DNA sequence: TGTGCCAGCAGCGGAACAGGGGCGAGCAATCAGCCCCAGCATTTT. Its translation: CASSGTGASNQPQHF.

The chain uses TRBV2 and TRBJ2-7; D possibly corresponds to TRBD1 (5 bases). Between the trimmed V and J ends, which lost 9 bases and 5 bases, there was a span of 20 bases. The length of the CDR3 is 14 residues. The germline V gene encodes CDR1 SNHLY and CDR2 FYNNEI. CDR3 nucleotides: TGTGCCAGAGGATCCCAGGGCACTCGGGACGAGCAGTACTTC. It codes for CARGSQGTRDEQYF.

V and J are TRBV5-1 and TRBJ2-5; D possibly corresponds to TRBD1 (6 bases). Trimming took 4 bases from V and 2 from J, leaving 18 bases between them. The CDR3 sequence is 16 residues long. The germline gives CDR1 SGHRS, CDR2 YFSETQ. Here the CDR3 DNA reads TGCGCCAGCAGCCTCGGCCCGGCTACAGGGCAAGAGACCCAGTACTTC. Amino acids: CASSLGPATGQETQYF.

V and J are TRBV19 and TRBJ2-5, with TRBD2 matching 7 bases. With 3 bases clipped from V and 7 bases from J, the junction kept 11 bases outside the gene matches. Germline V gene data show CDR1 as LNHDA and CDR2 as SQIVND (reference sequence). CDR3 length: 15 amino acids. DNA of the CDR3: TGTGCCAGTAGTATCCAGGGAGGGCTCCTTGGGACCCAGTACTTC. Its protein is CASSIQGGLLGTQYF.

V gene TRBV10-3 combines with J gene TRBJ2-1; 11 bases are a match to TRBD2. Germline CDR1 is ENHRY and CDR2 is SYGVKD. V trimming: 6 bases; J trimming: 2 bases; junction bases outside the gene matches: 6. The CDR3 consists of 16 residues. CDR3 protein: CAISPGTSGAYNEQFF. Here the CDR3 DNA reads TGTGCCATCAGCCCAGGGACTAGCGGAGCCTACAATGAGCAGTTCTTC.

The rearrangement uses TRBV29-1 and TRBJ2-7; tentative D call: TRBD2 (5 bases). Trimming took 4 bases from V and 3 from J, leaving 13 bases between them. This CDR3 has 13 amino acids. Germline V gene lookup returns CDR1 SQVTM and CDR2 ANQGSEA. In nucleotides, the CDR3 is TGCAGCGTTGTGGGGATCCGGGGCTACGAGCAGTACTTC. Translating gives CSVVGIRGYEQYF.

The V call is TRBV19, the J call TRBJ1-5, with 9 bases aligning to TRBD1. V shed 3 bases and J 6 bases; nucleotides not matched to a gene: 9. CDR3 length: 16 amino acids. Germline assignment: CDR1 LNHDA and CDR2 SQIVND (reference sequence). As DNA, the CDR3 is TGTGCCAGTAGTATGACGGGACAGGGCTGGATTCAGCCCCAGCATTTT. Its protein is CASSMTGQGWIQPQHF. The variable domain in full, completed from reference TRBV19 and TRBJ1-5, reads DGGITQSPKYLFRKEGQNVTLSCEQNLNHDAMYWYRQDPGQGLRLIYYSQIVNDFQKGDIAEGYSVSREKKESFPLTVTSAQKNPTAFYLCASSMTGQGWIQPQHFGDGTRLSIL.

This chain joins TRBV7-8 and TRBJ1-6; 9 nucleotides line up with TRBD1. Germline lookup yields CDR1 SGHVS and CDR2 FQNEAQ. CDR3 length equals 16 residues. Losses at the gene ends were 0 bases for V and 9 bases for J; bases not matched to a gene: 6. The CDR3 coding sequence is TGTGCCAGCAGCTTAGCCAGGGGACAGGGAGGTTCACCCCTCCACTTT. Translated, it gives CASSLARGQGGSPLHF.

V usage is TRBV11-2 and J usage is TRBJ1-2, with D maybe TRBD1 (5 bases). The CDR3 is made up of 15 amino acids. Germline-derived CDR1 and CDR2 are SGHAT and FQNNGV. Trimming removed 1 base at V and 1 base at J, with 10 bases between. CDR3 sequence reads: CASSLASGFNYGYTF. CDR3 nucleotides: TGTGCCAGCAGCTTAGCTTCAGGGTTTAACTATGGCTACACCTTC.

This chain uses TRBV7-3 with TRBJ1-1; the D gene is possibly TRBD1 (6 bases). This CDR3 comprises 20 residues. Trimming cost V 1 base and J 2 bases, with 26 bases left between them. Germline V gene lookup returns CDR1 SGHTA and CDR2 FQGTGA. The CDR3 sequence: CASSLRGPGAPRVGNTEAFF. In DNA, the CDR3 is TGTGCCAGCAGCTTAAGAGGCCCAGGGGCTCCGCGGGTAGGTAACACTGAAGCTTTCTTT.

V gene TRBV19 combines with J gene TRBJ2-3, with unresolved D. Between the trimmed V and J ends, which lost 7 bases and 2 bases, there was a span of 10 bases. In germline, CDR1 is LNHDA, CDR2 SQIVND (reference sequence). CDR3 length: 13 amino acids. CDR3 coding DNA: TGTGCCAGTACCTCCCGGTCCACAGATACGCAGTATTTT. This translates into CASTSRSTDTQYF. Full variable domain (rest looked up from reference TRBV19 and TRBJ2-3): DGGITQSPKYLFRKEGQNVTLSCEQNLNHDAMYWYRQDPGQGLRLIYYSQIVNDFQKGDIAEGYSVSREKKESFPLTVTSAQKNPTAFYLCASTSRSTDTQYFGPGTRLTVL.

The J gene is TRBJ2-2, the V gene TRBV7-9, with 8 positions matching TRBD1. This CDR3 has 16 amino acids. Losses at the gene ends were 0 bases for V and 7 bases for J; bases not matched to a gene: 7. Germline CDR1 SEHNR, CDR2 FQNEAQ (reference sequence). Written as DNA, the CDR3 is TGTGCCAGCAGCTTAGCGCAGGGGGCGCCCGGCGGGGAGCTGTTTTTT. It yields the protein CASSLAQGAPGGELFF.

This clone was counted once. The CDR3 DNA reads TGTGCCAGCAGCTTAGAGGAGGGAGAGCGTCGCTACGAGCAGTACTTC. It codes for CASSLEEGERRYEQYF. The genes are TRBV7-8 and TRBJ2-7; maybe TRBD2 (6 bases). This CDR3 is built from 16 residues. From germline, CDR1 is SGHVS and CDR2 FQNEAQ. V was shortened by 1 base and J by 3 bases, with 16 bases between the two germline ends.

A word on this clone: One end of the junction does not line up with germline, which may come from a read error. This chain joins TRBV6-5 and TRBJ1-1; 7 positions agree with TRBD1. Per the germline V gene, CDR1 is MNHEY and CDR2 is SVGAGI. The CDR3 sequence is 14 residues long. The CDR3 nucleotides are TGTGCCAGCAGTTACTTCTCCGGGGACAGAAAGTTACTATTT. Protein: CASSYFSGDRKLLF.

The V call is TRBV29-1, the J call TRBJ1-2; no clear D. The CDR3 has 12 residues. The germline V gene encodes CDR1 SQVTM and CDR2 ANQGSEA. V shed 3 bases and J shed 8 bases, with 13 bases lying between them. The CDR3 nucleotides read TGCAGCGTTGACAGCCCAGGTGGAGGCTACACCTTC. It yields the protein CSVDSPGGGYTF. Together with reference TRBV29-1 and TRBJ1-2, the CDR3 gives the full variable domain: SAVISQKPSRDICQRGTSLTIQCQVDSQVTMMFWYRQQPGQSLTLIATANQGSEATYESGFVIDKFPISRPNLTFSTLTVSNMSPEDSSIYLCSVDSPGGGYTFGSGTRLTVV.

This CDR3 reads CASSQERRGLGANVLTF. The DNA of the CDR3 is TGTGCCAGCAGCCAAGAACGGAGGGGGCTTGGGGCCAACGTCCTGACTTTC. The V gene is TRBV7-2, the J gene TRBJ2-6; D is perhaps TRBD1 (7 bases). V was pared by 5 bases and J by 3 bases, with 17 bases between. Germline assignment: CDR1 SGHTA and CDR2 FQGNSA. The CDR3 extends over 17 amino acids.

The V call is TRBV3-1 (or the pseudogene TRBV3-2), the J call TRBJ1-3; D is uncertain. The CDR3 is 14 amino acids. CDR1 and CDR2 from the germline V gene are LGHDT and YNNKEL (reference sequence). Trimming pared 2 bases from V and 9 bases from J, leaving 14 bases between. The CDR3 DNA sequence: TGTGCCAGCAGCCAAAGTGCCCCAACGAGCACCATATATTTT. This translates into CASSQSAPTSTIYF.

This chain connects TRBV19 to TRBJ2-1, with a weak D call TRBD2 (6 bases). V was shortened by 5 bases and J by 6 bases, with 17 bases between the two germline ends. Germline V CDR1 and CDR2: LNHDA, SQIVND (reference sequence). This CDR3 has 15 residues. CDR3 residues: CASSFGTPMGNEQFF. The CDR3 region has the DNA TGTGCCAGTAGTTTCGGGACTCCTATGGGCAATGAGCAGTTCTTC.

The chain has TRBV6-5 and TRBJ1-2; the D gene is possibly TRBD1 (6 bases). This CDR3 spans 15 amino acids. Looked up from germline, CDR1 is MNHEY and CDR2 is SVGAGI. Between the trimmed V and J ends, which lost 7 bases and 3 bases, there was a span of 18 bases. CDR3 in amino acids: CASNTGGGAYYGYTF. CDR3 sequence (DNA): TGTGCCAGCAATACCGGCGGGGGGGCTTACTATGGCTACACCTTC.

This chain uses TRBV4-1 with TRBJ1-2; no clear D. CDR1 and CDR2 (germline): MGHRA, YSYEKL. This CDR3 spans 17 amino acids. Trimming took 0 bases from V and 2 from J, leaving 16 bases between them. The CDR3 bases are TGCGCCAGCAGCCAAGATGAAGGCCTCGTGGGCAACTATGGCTACACCTTC. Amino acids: CASSQDEGLVGNYGYTF.

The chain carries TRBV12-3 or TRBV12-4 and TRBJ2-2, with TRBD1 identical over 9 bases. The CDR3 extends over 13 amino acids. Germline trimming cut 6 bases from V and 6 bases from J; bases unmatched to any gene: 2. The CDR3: CASSRQGAGELFF. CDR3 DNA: TGTGCCAGCAGCCGACAGGGGGCCGGGGAGCTGTTTTTT.

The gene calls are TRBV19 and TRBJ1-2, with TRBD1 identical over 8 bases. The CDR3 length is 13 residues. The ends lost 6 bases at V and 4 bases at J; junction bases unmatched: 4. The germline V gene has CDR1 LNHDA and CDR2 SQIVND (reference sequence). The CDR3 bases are TGTGCCAGTAGCCGAGACAGGGGCTATGGCTACACCTTC. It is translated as CASSRDRGYGYTF.

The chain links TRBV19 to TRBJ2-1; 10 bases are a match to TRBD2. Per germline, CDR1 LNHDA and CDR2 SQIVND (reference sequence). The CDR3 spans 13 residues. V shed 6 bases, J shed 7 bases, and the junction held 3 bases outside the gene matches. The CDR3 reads CASRLAGLNEQFF. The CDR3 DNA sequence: TGTGCCAGTAGACTAGCGGGGCTAAATGAGCAGTTCTTC.

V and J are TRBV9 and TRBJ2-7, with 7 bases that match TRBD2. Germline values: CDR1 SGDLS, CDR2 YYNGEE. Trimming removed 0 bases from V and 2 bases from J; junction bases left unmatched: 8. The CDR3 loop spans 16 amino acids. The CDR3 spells CASSVGASGATYEQYF. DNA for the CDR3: TGTGCCAGCAGCGTAGGTGCTAGCGGAGCTACCTACGAGCAGTACTTC. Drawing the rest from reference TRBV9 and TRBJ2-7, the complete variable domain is DSGVTQTPKHLITATGQRVTLRCSPRSGDLSVYWYQQSLDQGLQFLIQYYNGEERAKGNILERFSAQQFPDLHSELNLSSLELGDSALYFCASSVGASGATYEQYFGPGTRLTVT.

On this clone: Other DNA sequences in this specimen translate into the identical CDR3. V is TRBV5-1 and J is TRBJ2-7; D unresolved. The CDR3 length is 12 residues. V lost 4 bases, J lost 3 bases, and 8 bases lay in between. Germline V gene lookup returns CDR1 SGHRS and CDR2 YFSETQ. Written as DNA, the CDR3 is TGCGCCAGCAGCCAAGATAGCTACGAGCAGTACTTC. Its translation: CASSQDSYEQYF. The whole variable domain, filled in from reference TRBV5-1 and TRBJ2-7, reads KAGVTQTPRYLIKTRGQQVTLSCSPISGHRSVSWYQQTPGQGLQFLFEYFSETQRNKGNFPGRFSGRQFSNSRSEMNVSTLELGDSALYLCASSQDSYEQYFGPGTRLTVT.